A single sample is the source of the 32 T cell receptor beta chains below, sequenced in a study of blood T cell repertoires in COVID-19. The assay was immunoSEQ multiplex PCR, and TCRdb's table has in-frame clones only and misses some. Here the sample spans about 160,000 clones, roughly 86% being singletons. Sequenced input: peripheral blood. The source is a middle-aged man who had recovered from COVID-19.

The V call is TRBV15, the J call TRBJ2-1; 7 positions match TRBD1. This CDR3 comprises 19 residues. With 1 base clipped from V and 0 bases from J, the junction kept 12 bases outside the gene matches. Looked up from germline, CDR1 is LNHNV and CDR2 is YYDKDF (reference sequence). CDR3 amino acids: CATSRGQGVSSSSYNEQFF. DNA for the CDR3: TGTGCCACCAGCAGAGGGCAGGGGGTTAGTAGCAGCTCCTACAATGAGCAGTTCTTC.

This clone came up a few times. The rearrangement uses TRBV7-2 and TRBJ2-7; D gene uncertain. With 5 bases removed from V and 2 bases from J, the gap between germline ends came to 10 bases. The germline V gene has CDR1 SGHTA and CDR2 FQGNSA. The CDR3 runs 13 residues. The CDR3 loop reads CASSVTITYEQYF. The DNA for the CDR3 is TGTGCCAGCAGCGTCACTATCACCTACGAGCAGTACTTC.

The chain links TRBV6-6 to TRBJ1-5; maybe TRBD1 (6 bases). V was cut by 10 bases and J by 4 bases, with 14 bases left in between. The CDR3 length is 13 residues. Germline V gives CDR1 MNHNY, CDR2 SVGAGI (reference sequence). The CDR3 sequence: CATTGFGNQPQHF. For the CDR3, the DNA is TGTGCCACCACAGGGTTTGGAAATCAGCCCCAGCATTTT.

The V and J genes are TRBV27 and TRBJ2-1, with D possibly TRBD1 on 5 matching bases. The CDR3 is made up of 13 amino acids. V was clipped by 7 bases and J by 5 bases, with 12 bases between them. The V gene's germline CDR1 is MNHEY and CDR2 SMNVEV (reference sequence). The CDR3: CASTGHLNNEQFF. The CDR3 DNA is TGTGCCAGCACCGGACACTTAAACAATGAGCAGTTCTTC.

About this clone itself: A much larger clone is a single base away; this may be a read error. As DNA, the CDR3 is TGTGCCAGCAGTTACGCGACAGGGGGCGCAGATACGCAGTATTTT. Translating gives CASSYATGGADTQYF. The gene calls are TRBV6-5 and TRBJ2-3; 10 nucleotides line up with TRBD1. Trimming cost V 2 bases and J 4 bases; bases outside gene matches: 3. Germline V gene data show CDR1 as MNHEY and CDR2 as SVGAGI. The CDR3 sequence is 15 residues long.

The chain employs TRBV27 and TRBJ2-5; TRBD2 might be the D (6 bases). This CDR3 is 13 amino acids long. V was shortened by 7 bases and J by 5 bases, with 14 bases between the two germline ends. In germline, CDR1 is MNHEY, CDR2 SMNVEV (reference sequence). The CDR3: CASKEGVYETQYF. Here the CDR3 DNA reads TGTGCCAGCAAGGAGGGAGTATACGAGACCCAGTACTTC.

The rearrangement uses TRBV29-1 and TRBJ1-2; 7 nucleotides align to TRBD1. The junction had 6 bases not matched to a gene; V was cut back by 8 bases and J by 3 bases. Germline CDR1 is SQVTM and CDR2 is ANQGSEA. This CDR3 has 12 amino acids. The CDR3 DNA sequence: TGCAGCACTCAGGGGGTGGACTATGGCTACACCTTC. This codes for CSTQGVDYGYTF.

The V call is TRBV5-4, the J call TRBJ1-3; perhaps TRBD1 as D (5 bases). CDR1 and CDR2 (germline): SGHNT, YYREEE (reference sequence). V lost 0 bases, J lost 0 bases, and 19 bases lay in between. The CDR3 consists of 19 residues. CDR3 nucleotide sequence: TGTGCCAGCAGCTTGGTGTCGGGGGACGTGTTCATCTCTGGAAACACCATATATTTT. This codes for CASSLVSGDVFISGNTIYF.

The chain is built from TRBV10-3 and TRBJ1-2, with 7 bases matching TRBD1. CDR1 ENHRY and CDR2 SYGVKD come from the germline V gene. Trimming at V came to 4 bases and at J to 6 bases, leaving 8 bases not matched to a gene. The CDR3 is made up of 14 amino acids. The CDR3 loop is CAISVTGAGDGYTF. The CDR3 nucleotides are TGTGCCATCAGTGTAACAGGGGCAGGAGATGGCTACACCTTC.

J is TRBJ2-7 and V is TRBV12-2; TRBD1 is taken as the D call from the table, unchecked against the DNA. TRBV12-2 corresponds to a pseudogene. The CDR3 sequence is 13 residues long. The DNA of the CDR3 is TGTGCAAGATCAGGGGGCTCCCACTACGAGCAGTACTTC. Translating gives CARSGGSHYEQYF.

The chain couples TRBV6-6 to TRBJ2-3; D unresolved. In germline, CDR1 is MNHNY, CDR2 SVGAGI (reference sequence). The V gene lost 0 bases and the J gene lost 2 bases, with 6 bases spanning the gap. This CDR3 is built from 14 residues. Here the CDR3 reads CASSYSVATDTQYF. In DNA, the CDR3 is TGTGCCAGCAGTTACTCCGTAGCCACAGATACGCAGTATTTT.

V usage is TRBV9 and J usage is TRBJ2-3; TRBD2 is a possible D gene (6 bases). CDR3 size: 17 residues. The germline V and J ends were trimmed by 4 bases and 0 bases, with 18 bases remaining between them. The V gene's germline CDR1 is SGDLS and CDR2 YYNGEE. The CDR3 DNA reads TGTGCCAGCAGCCATTCGGTCTCGGGGAGGAGCACAGATACGCAGTATTTT. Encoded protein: CASSHSVSGRSTDTQYF.

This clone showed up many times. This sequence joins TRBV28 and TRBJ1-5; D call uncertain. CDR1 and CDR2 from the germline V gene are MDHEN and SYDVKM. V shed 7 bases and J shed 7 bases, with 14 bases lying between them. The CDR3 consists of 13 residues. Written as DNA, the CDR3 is TGTGCCAGCAATAGGAGTGGAGGACAGCCCCAGCATTTT. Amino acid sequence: CASNRSGGQPQHF.

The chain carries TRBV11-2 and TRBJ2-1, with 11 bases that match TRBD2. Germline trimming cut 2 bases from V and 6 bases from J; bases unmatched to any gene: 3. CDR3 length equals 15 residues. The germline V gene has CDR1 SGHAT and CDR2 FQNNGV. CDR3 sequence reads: CASSLSTSGSNEQFF. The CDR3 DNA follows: TGTGCCAGCAGCTTAAGTACTAGCGGGAGCAATGAGCAGTTCTTC. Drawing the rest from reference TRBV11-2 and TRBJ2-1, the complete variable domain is EAGVAQSPRYKIIEKRQSVAFWCNPISGHATLYWYQQILGQGPKLLIQFQNNGVVDDSQLPKDRFSAERLKGVDSTLKIQPAKLEDSAVYLCASSLSTSGSNEQFFGPGTRLTVL.

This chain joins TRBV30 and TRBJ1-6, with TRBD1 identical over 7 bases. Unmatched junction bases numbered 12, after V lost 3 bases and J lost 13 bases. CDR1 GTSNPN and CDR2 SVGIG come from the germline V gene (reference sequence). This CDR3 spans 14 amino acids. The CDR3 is CAWSEGTGAFPLHF. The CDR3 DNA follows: TGTGCCTGGAGCGAAGGAACAGGGGCTTTTCCCCTCCACTTT.

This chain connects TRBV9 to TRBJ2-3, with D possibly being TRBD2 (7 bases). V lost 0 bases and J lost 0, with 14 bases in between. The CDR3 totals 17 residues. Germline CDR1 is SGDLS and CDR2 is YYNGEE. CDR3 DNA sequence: TGTGCCAGCAGCGTAGCGGGGGGCCCCCTTAGCACAGATACGCAGTATTTT. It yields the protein CASSVAGGPLSTDTQYF. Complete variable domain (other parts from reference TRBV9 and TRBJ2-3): DSGVTQTPKHLITATGQRVTLRCSPRSGDLSVYWYQQSLDQGLQFLIQYYNGEERAKGNILERFSAQQFPDLHSELNLSSLELGDSALYFCASSVAGGPLSTDTQYFGPGTRLTVL.

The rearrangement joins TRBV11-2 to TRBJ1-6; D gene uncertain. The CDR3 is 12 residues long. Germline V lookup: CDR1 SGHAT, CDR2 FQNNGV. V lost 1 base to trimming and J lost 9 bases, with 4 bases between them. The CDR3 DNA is TGTGCCAGCAGCTTAGGGAGTTCACCCCTCCACTTT. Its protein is CASSLGSSPLHF.

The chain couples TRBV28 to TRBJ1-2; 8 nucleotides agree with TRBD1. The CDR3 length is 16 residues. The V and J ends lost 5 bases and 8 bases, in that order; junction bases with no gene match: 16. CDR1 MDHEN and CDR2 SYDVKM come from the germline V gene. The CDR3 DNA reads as TGTGCCAGCAGTCCTATCTCGACAGGGGTAGCGGAGGGCTACACCTTC. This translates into CASSPISTGVAEGYTF.

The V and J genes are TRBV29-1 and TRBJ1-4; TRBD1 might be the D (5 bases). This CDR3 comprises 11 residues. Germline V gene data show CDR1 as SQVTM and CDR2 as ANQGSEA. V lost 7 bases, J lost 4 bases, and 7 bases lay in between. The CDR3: CSADSNEKLFF. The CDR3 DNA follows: TGCAGCGCCGACAGTAATGAAAAACTGTTTTTT. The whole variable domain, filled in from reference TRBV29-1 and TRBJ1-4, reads SAVISQKPSRDICQRGTSLTIQCQVDSQVTMMFWYRQQPGQSLTLIATANQGSEATYESGFVIDKFPISRPNLTFSTLTVSNMSPEDSSIYLCSADSNEKLFFGSGTQLSVL.

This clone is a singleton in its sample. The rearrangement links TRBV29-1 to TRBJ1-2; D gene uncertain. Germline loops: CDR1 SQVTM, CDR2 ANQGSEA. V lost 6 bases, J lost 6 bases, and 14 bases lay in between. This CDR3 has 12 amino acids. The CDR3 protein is CSVADSFDGYTF. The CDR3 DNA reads TGCAGCGTCGCAGACTCGTTTGATGGCTACACCTTC.

The CDR3 sequence: CASSWEGAYNEQFF. DNA for the CDR3: TGTGCCAGCAGCTGGGAGGGGGCCTACAATGAGCAGTTCTTC. The chain combines TRBV5-4 with TRBJ2-1; maybe TRBD2 (7 bases). The CDR3 runs 14 residues. V was pared by 3 bases and J by 2 bases, with 9 bases between. CDR1 and CDR2 from the germline V gene are SGHNT and YYREEE (reference sequence). The whole variable domain, filled in from reference TRBV5-4 and TRBJ2-1, reads ETGVTQSPTHLIKTRGQQVTLRCSSQSGHNTVSWYQQALGQGPQFIFQYYREEENGRGNFPPRFSGLQFPNYSSELNVNALELDDSALYLCASSWEGAYNEQFFGPGTRLTVL.

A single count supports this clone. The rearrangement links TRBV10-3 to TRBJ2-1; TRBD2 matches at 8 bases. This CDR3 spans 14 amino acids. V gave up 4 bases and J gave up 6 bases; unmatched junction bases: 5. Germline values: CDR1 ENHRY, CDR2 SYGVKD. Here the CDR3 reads CAISASGSSNEQFF. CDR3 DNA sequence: TGTGCCATCAGTGCAAGCGGGAGTAGCAATGAGCAGTTCTTC.

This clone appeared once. CDR3 amino acids: CASSLGDTNQPQHF. In DNA, the CDR3 is TGTGCCAGCAGCTTAGGGGACACTAATCAGCCCCAGCATTTT. The chain links TRBV7-6 to TRBJ1-5; a weak D match, TRBD1 (6 bases). Germline V gene sequence: CDR1 SGHVS, CDR2 FNYEAQ. V dropped 1 base and J dropped 4 bases, with 8 bases sitting between them. This CDR3 has 14 residues.

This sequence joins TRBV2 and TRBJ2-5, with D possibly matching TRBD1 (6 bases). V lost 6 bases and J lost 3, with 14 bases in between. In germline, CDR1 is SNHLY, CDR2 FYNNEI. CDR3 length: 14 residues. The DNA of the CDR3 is TGTGCCAGCAGACGAAGGACAGAGGAAGAGACCCAGTACTTC. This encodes CASRRRTEEETQYF.

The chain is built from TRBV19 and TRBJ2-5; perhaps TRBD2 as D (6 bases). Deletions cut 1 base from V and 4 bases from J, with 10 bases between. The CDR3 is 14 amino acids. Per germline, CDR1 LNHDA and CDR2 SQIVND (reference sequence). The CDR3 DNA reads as TGTGCCAGTAGTATAGGGGGGGTCGGAGAGACCCAGTACTTC. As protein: CASSIGGVGETQYF.

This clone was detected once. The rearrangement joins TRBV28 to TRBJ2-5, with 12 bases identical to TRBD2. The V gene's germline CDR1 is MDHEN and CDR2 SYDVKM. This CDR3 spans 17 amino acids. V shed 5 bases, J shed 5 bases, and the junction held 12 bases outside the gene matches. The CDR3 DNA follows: TGTGCCAGCAGTCTTGGGGCACTAGCGGGAGGCGGGGAGACCCAGTACTTC. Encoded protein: CASSLGALAGGGETQYF.

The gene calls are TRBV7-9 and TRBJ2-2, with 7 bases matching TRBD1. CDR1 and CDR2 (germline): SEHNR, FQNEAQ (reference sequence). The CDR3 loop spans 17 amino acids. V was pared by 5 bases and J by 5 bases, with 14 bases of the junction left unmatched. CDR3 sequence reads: CASSNTGQEGVTGELFF. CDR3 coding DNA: TGTGCCAGCAGCAACACCGGACAGGAAGGTGTGACCGGGGAGCTGTTTTTT.

This CDR3 is CASRPTTSGGLYEQYF. The CDR3 bases are TGTGCCAGCAGGCCAACTACCTCGGGGGGCCTCTACGAGCAGTACTTC. V is TRBV6-6 and J is TRBJ2-7, with D possibly TRBD2 on 7 matching bases. CDR1 MNHNY and CDR2 SVGAGI come from the germline V gene (reference sequence). Trimming removed 6 bases at V and 3 bases at J, with 21 bases between. The CDR3 is 16 residues long.

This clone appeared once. The CDR3 bases are TGTGCCACCAGTGATGCGACTAGCGGGAGTTACGAGCAGTACTTC. Its translation: CATSDATSGSYEQYF. This chain connects TRBV24-1 to TRBJ2-7, with TRBD2 matching 12 bases. Trimming removed 3 bases from V and 4 bases from J; junction bases left unmatched: 3. Germline V gene data show CDR1 as KGHDR and CDR2 as SFDVKD. This CDR3 contains 15 residues.

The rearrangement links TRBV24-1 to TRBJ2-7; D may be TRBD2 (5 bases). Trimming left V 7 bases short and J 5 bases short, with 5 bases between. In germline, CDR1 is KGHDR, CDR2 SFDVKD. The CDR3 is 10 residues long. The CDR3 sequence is CATRRDEQYF. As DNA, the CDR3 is TGTGCCACCAGGAGGGACGAGCAGTACTTC.

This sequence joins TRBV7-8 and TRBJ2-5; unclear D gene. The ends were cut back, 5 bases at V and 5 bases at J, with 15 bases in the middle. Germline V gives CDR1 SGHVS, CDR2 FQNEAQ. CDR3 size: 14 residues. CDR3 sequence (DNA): TGTGCCAGCAGCCCACTTCTGACTCGCGAGACCCAGTACTTC. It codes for CASSPLLTRETQYF.

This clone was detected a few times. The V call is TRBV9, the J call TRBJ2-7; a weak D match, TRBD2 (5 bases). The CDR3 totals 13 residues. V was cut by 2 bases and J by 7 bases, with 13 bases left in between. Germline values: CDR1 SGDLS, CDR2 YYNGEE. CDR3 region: CASSVVAGEEQYF. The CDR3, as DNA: TGTGCCAGCAGCGTGGTCGCTGGGGAGGAGCAGTACTTC.